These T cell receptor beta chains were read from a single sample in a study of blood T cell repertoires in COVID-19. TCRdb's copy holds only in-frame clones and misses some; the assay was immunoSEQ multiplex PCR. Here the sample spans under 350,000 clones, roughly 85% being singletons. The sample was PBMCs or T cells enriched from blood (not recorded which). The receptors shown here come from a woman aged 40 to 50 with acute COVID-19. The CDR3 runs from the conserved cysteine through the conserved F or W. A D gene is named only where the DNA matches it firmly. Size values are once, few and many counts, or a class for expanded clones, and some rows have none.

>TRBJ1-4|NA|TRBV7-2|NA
CASSLRQGGKLFF
TGTGCCAGCAGCTTACGGCAGGGTGGCAAACTGTTTTTT
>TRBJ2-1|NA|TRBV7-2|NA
CASSPWDFINEQFF
TGTGCCAGCAGCCCATGGGACTTCATCAATGAGCAGTTCTTC
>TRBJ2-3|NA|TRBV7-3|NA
CASSLSGPTDTQYF
TGTGCCAGCAGCTTAAGTGGCCCCACAGATACGCAGTATTTT
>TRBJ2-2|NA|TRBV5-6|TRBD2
CASSLGPLAGVGELFF
TGTGCCAGCAGCTTGGGGCCGCTAGCGGGAGTCGGGGAGCTGTTTTTT
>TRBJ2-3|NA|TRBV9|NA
CASSVEGRSTDTQYF
TGTGCCAGCAGCGTAGAAGGCAGGAGCACAGATACGCAGTATTTT
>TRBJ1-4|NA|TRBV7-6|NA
CASSLGSQREKLFF
TGTGCCAGCAGCTTAGGTTCTCAACGGGAAAAACTGTTTTTT
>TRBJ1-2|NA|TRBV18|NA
CASSLFEGSGLGYTF
TGTGCCAGCTCCCTCTTCGAGGGTTCCGGTCTTGGCTACACCTTC
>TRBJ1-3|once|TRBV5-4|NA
CASNMAGTGNTIYF
TGTGCCAGCAACATGGCGGGGACTGGAAACACCATATATTTT
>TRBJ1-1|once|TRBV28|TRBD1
CASRPGTGSTEAFF
TGTGCCAGCAGGCCAGGGACAGGGAGCACTGAAGCTTTCTTT
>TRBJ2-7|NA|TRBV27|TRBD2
CASSLAGGPSEQYF
TGTGCCAGCAGTTTAGCGGGAGGCCCCTCCGAGCAGTACTTC
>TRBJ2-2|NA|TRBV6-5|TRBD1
CASSSGGAGTGELFF
TGTGCCAGCAGTTCAGGGGGCGCCGGCACCGGGGAGCTGTTTTTT
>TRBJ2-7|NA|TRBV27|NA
CASSLGIGDEQYF
TGTGCCAGCAGTTTAGGTATAGGGGACGAGCAGTACTTC
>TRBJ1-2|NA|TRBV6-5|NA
CASSYGQLLTGYTF
TGTGCCAGCAGTTATGGGCAGCTCCTTACCGGCTACACCTTC
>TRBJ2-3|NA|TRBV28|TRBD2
CASRPSSGRALDTQYF
TGTGCCAGCAGACCTTCTAGCGGGAGGGCCCTGGATACGCAGTATTTT
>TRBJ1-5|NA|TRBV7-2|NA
CASSPPGKKQPQHF
TGTGCCAGCAGCCCGCCGGGAAAGAAGCAACCCCAGCATTTT
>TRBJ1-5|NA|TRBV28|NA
CASSLSPSQARGGYSNQPQHF
TGTGCCAGCAGTTTATCCCCCTCACAGGCTCGGGGGGGGTATAGCAATCAGCCCCAGCATTTT
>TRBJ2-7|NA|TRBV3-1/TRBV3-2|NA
CASSQPPSRLVMSSEQYF
TGTGCCAGCAGCCAACCACCTTCCCGACTAGTAATGTCATCCGAGCAGTACTTC
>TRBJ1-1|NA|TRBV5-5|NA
CASSSSPLPGTEAFF
TGTGCCAGCAGCTCTTCACCCTTACCGGGCACTGAAGCTTTCTTT
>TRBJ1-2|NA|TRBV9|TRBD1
CASSATGGSAGGYTF
TGTGCCAGCAGCGCTACAGGGGGCTCGGCGGGTGGCTACACCTTC
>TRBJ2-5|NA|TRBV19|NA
CASIGMGGTQYF
TGTGCCAGTATAGGCATGGGGGGGACCCAGTACTTC
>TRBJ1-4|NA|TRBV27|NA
CASSTGPGLVTNEKLFF
TGTGCCAGCAGTACGGGACCGGGACTGGTGACTAATGAAAAACTGTTTTTT
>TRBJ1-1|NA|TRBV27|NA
CASGDLGKTEAFF
TGTGCCTCGGGAGACCTAGGGAAGACTGAAGCTTTCTTT
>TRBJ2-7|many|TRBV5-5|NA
CASSLWVSGTELAYEQYF
TGTGCCAGCAGCTTGTGGGTTTCCGGGACAGAGCTAGCGTACGAGCAGTACTTC
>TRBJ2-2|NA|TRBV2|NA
CASSEIRNTGELFF
TGTGCCAGCAGTGAAATCCGGAACACCGGGGAGCTGTTTTTT
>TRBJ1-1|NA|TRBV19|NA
CASRIGLRNTEAFF
TGTGCCAGTAGAATCGGACTCCGGAACACTGAAGCTTTCTTT
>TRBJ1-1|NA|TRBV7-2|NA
CASSSAMEAFF
TGTGCCAGCAGCTCCGCTATGGAAGCTTTCTTT
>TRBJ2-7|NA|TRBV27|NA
CASTKLTGGWSEQYF
TGTGCCAGCACCAAACTCACGGGGGGCTGGAGCGAGCAGTACTTC
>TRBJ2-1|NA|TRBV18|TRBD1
CASSPPKDRSFSYNEQFF
TGTGCCAGCTCACCACCGAAGGACAGGTCGTTCTCCTACAATGAGCAGTTCTTC
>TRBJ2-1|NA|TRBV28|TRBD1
CASSSPGTEQFF
TGTGCCAGCAGTTCACCAGGGACAGAACAGTTCTTC
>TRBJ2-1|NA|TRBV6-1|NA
CASSERGGLRYNEQFF
TGTGCCAGCAGTGAGAGGGGGGGGCTCCGGTACAATGAGCAGTTCTTC
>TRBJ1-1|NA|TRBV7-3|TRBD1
CASSWDRNTEAFF
TGTGCCAGCAGCTGGGACAGAAACACTGAAGCTTTCTTT
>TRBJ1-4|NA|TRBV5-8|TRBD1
CASSARQGLSEKLFF
TGTGCCAGCAGCGCCCGACAGGGATTATCTGAAAAACTGTTTTTT
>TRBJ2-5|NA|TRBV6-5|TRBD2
CASEEAGKETQYF
TGTGCCAGCGAAGAAGCGGGGAAAGAGACCCAGTACTTC
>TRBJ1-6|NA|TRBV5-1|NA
CASSLGGSSYNSPLHF
TGCGCCAGCAGCTTGGGAGGGAGCTCCTATAATTCACCCCTCCACTTT
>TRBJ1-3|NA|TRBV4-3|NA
CASSQYRDGNTIYF
TGCGCCAGCAGCCAATACAGGGACGGAAACACCATATATTTT
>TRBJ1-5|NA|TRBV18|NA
CASSFSGPGDNQPQHF
TGTGCCAGCTCTTTCTCCGGGCCAGGGGACAATCAGCCCCAGCATTTT
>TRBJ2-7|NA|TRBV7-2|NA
CASSSIQGYEQYF
TGTGCCAGCAGCTCCATACAGGGTTACGAGCAGTACTTC
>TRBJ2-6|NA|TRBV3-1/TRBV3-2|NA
CASSPRFLDRTSGANVLTF
TGTGCCAGCAGCCCGCGGTTTTTGGATCGAACCTCTGGGGCCAACGTCCTGACTTTC
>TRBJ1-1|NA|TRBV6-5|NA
CASRIIQRNTEAFF
TGTGCCAGCAGAATAATACAGAGGAACACTGAAGCTTTCTTT
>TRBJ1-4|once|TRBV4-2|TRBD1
CASSRWTGGDEKLFF
TGTGCCAGCAGCCGGTGGACAGGGGGCGATGAAAAACTGTTTTTT
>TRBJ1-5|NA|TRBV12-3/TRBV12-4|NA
CASSVQGNQPQHF
TGTGCCAGCAGTGTACAGGGAAATCAGCCCCAGCATTTT
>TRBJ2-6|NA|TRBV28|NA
CASSSTGSGANVLTF
TGTGCCAGCAGTTCAACAGGCTCTGGGGCCAACGTCCTGACTTTC
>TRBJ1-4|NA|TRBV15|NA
CATSSFRRANEKLFF
TGTGCCACCAGCTCTTTCAGGCGGGCTAATGAAAAACTGTTTTTT
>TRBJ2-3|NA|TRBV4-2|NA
CASDGGSSTDTQYF
TGTGCCAGCGACGGAGGGTCTAGCACAGATACGCAGTATTTT
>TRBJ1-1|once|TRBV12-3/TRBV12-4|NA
CASSPRTRTEAFF
TGTGCCAGCAGTCCTCGGACTCGAACTGAAGCTTTCTTT
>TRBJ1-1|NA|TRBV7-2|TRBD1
CASSLIPNRGSAFF
TGTGCCAGCAGCTTAATCCCAAACAGGGGTAGTGCTTTCTTT
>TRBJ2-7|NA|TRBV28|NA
CASSLEWGGRSSYEQYF
TGTGCCAGCAGTCTAGAATGGGGGGGCCGGAGCTCCTACGAGCAGTACTTC
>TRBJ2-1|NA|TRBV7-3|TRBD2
CASTQNAGGRGEQFF
TGTGCCAGCACCCAAAACGCGGGGGGGCGCGGTGAGCAGTTCTTC
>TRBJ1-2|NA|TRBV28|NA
CASRAGTLNYGYTF
TGTGCCAGCAGGGCCGGGACTCTTAACTATGGCTACACCTTC
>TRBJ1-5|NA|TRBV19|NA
CASSIMGRYGNQPQHF
TGTGCCAGTAGTATTATGGGGAGATATGGCAATCAGCCCCAGCATTTT
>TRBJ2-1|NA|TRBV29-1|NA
CSASASSYNEQFF
TGCAGCGCGAGCGCCAGCTCCTACAATGAGCAGTTCTTC
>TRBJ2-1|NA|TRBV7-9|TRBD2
CASRTGTSGGYNEQFF
TGTGCCAGCAGAACCGGGACTAGCGGGGGGTACAATGAGCAGTTCTTC